The present entry profiles one T cell receptor (beta chain) with its context. This sample was included in a study of blood T cell repertoires in COVID-19. Study overall: Samples of COVID-19 (acute and convalescent) were obtained from the United States, Italy and Spain.

V gave up 0 bases and J gave up 4 bases, with 6 bases separating them. CDR3 length: 13 amino acids. Germline CDR1 MNHEY, CDR2 SVGAGI. Patients in Seattle were enrolled during active infection, then followed longitudinally. Under the authors' procedure: Quantification of nucleated cells was approximated via reference gene primer amplification. Sequenced by immunoSEQ multiplex PCR; TCRdb stores in-frame clones only, minus some. The D gene and trimming were derived from the DNA, and the V and J assignments and clone size from that table. Among 310,000 or so clones listed, about 90% were seen once. This rearrangement joins TRBV6-5 to TRBJ1-2; D unresolved. The TCR sequence derives from a woman aged 25 to 39 with COVID-19, enrolled during active disease. Sequenced: peripheral blood. The CDR3 DNA reads TGTGCCAGCAGTTACTCGCGGGCCTATGGCTACACCTTC. As protein: CASSYSRAYGYTF.